The entry below gives a single TCR beta chain sequence along with its context. The antigen is not known. CDR1 is SQVTM and CDR2 is ANQGSEA in the germline V gene. This CDR3 has 11 residues. V was shortened by 6 bases and J by 2 bases, with 7 bases between the two germline ends. The data stem from a study of beta chain features in type 1 diabetes. About the study: Comparable age, gender and cell yields were observed in patients relative to healthy donors. Study-level findings and limits: In these data, an HLA type influence on TCRB rearrangement remained unresolved.

Sequenced material consisted of expressed TCRB transcripts (all of the isolated RNA was reverse transcribed). Libraries were prepared by immunoSEQ multiplex PCR; TCRdb keeps only in-frame clonotypes and omits some of them. The data hold fewer than 500,000 clones, with about 14% observed a single time. The clonotype comes from a man between 25 and 39 years old in good health. The material sequenced was naive CD4+ T cells from blood. The V and J genes are TRBV29-1 and TRBJ1-1; unclear D gene. CDR3 loop: CSVSPNTEAFF. The CDR3 nucleotides read TGCAGCGTGAGTCCCAACACTGAAGCTTTCTTT.